This T cell receptor (beta chain) was sequenced during a study of T cells in Graves' hyperthyroidism and ophthalmopathy. Broader study findings: The authors' 13 V-J model separated ophthalmopathy from stable hyperthyroidism.

CDR1 and CDR2 from the germline V gene are ENHRY and SYGVKD. With 3 bases removed from V and 3 bases from J, the gap between germline ends came to 9 bases. The CDR3 has 14 amino acids. Cells are PBMCs isolated from 9 to 10 ml of fresh blood. This clonotype came up a few times. The antigen remains undetermined. From RNA transcripts, TCR beta CDR3 regions were amplified. Researchers ran a first-round RT-PCR on the TCR CDR3 using the HTBI primer set. TCRdb ran MiXCR on the multiplex PCR reads and lists one entry per CDR3 protein. The table includes 300,000 to 400,000 distinct CDR3 sequences, around 20% detected once.

This receptor was identified in a man aged 18-30 years with Graves' ophthalmopathy. The chain carries TRBV10-3 and TRBJ1-5, with a tentative D call TRBD1 (5 bases). What was sequenced was blood. The CDR3, as DNA: TGTGCCATCAGTGAAAGGGGAACCAATCAGCCCCAGCATTTT. Its protein product is CAISERGTNQPQHF.